Below, 24 T cell receptor beta chains from the same sample are listed, as sequenced in a study of EBV T-cell therapy then PD-1 blockade in nasopharyngeal carcinoma. The antigens for these receptors are not known. Method: immunoSEQ multiplex PCR; TCRdb's copy keeps in-frame clones and lacks some. The sample lists roughly 14,000 clones, around 84% occurring once. Sample treatment: AdE1-LMPpoly-expanded autologous EBV-specific T-cell therapy followed by anti-PD-1 nivolumab. The sequenced sample was CD8+ T cells from blood, obtained around day 100 from a patient whose treatment included autologous EBV-specific T cells and nivolumab. These receptor sequences come from a man between 35 and 55 years old with nasopharyngeal carcinoma.

V usage is TRBV10-3 and J usage is TRBJ1-2; no definite D call. The CDR3 length is 13 residues. Between the trimmed V and J ends, which lost 0 bases and 5 bases, there was a span of 7 bases. Looked up from germline, CDR1 is ENHRY and CDR2 is SYGVKD. The CDR3 spells CAISESGDYGYTF. The CDR3 bases are TGTGCCATCAGTGAGTCAGGAGATTATGGCTACACCTTC.

This rearrangement joins TRBV14 to TRBJ2-7; perhaps TRBD1 as D (5 bases). This CDR3 has 13 amino acids. Germline V gene sequence: CDR1 SGHDN, CDR2 FVKESK. V gave up 3 bases and J gave up 2 bases, with 8 bases separating them. CDR3: CASSQRTPYEQYF. CDR3 nucleotide sequence: TGTGCCAGCAGCCAGCGGACACCCTACGAGCAGTACTTC.

This chain links TRBV6-2 or TRBV6-3 with TRBJ2-7, with D hard to call. Trimming took off 5 bases at V and 2 bases at J, with 10 bases between the two ends. Germline V gives CDR1 MNHEY, CDR2 SVGEGT. The CDR3 contains 13 residues. CDR3 region: CASSPTNAYEQYF. The CDR3 region has the DNA TGTGCCAGCAGTCCAACAAATGCCTACGAGCAGTACTTC.

This chain uses TRBV4-3 with TRBJ2-7; TRBD2 agrees at 9 bases. The germline gives CDR1 LGHNA, CDR2 YSLEER. V shed 0 bases and J 4 bases; nucleotides not matched to a gene: 13. The CDR3 loop spans 18 amino acids. CDR3 sequence: CASSQDRLVASGVYEQYF. The CDR3 bases are TGCGCCAGCAGCCAAGATCGTTTAGTGGCTAGCGGGGTTTACGAGCAGTACTTC.

J is TRBJ2-3 and V is TRBV7-9, with D possibly TRBD2 on 5 matching bases. The V gene's germline CDR1 is SEHNR and CDR2 FQNEAQ (reference sequence). This CDR3 is 15 amino acids long. Deletions cut 2 bases from V and 4 bases from J, with 13 bases between. CDR3 DNA: TGTGCCAGCAGCTTAAAGAGGGTAGGACCAGATACGCAGTATTTT. Translated: CASSLKRVGPDTQYF.

The rearrangement joins TRBV6-1 to TRBJ1-2; D is unclear. Germline V gives CDR1 MNHNS, CDR2 SASEGT. The CDR3 covers 16 residues. Trimming left V 4 bases short and J 4 bases short, with 19 bases between. CDR3 coding DNA: TGTGCCAGCAGTGGAGCGGGGTTTGACGGATCCTATGGCTACACCTTC. Residues: CASSGAGFDGSYGYTF.

The chain is built from TRBV28 and TRBJ1-4; TRBD1 might be the D (6 bases). V was shortened by 8 bases and J by 6 bases, with 25 bases between the two germline ends. The CDR3 runs to 17 residues. Germline V gene lookup returns CDR1 MDHEN and CDR2 SYDVKM. This chain's CDR3 is CASALEFLGGLDEKLFF. CDR3 in DNA: TGTGCCAGCGCCCTTGAATTTTTAGGGGGGCTCGATGAAAAACTGTTTTTT.

This sequence joins TRBV24-1 and TRBJ2-2; D unclear. This CDR3 comprises 15 residues. Germline V gene data show CDR1 as KGHDR and CDR2 as SFDVKD. Trimming pared 1 base from V and 1 base from J, leaving 6 bases between. The CDR3 DNA reads as TGTGCCACCAGTGATTTAGACAAGAACACCGGGGAGCTGTTTTTT. Protein product: CATSDLDKNTGELFF.

The chain uses TRBV30 and TRBJ2-5, with D possibly matching TRBD1 (5 bases). The CDR3 has 13 residues. V was cut by 7 bases and J by 5 bases, with 17 bases left in between. In germline, CDR1 is GTSNPN, CDR2 SVGIG (reference sequence). The CDR3 nucleotides are TGTGCCTCCCGAGCAGGGTGGGTGGAGACCCAGTACTTC. Translating gives CASRAGWVETQYF.

The CDR3 is CASSLFPYEQYF. The CDR3 nucleotides read TGTGCCAGCAGCTTGTTCCCCTACGAGCAGTACTTC. The genes are TRBV5-5 and TRBJ2-7; D is ambiguous. V was trimmed by 1 base and J by 2 bases, leaving 4 bases between them. The germline V gene encodes CDR1 SGHKS and CDR2 YYEKEE (reference sequence). The CDR3 totals 12 residues.

The chain has TRBV5-5 and TRBJ2-7; TRBD1 aligns across 7 bases. CDR1 and CDR2 (germline): SGHKS, YYEKEE (reference sequence). V was pared by 4 bases and J by 1 base, with 5 bases of the junction left unmatched. The CDR3 has 14 amino acids. The CDR3 region is CASSPLTGSYEQYF. The CDR3 bases are TGTGCCAGCAGCCCCTTGACAGGGTCCTACGAGCAGTACTTC.

The rearrangement uses TRBV9 and TRBJ2-2, with TRBD1 matching 10 bases. The J segment lost 0 bases and the V segment lost 0 bases, leaving 8 bases of the junction unmatched. Germline assignment: CDR1 SGDLS and CDR2 YYNGEE. The CDR3 contains 19 residues. CDR3: CASSVARDRGPPNTGELFF. DNA of the CDR3: TGTGCCAGCAGCGTAGCTCGGGACAGGGGTCCCCCGAACACCGGGGAGCTGTTTTTT.

The chain links TRBV6-2 or TRBV6-3 to TRBJ2-7; D remains unclear. The germline CDR1 and CDR2 sequences are MNHEY and SVGEGT. V was pared by 0 bases and J by 5 bases, with 11 bases between. The CDR3 runs to 14 residues. The CDR3 here is CASSYSWGSNEQYF. The CDR3 DNA reads TGTGCCAGCAGTTACTCGTGGGGTAGCAACGAGCAGTACTTC.

The J gene is TRBJ2-1, the V gene TRBV3-1 (or the pseudogene TRBV3-2); D remains unclear. Germline CDR1 reads LGHDT; CDR2 reads YNNKEL (reference sequence). Trimming took off 5 bases at V and 11 bases at J, with 13 bases between the two ends. This CDR3 is 12 amino acids long. The CDR3 protein is CASSYVCSQQFF. CDR3 coding DNA: TGTGCCAGCAGCTACGTGTGCAGCCAGCAGTTCTTC.

This clone was detected only once. The chain joins TRBV19 to TRBJ2-3; tentatively, D is TRBD1 (8 bases). The CDR3 sequence is 15 residues long. The V gene lost 5 bases and the J gene lost 3 bases, with 15 bases spanning the gap. Germline CDR1 reads LNHDA; CDR2 reads SQIVND (reference sequence). This CDR3 is CASSPDREGTDTQYF. CDR3 coding DNA: TGTGCCAGTAGTCCGGACAGGGAGGGGACAGATACGCAGTATTTT.

This sequence joins TRBV28 and TRBJ2-3; a possible D gene is TRBD2 (6 bases). The CDR3 is 14 amino acids. Germline assignment: CDR1 MDHEN and CDR2 SYDVKM. Trimming pared 5 bases from V and 4 bases from J, leaving 13 bases between. CDR3 amino acids: CASSTGLRADTQYF. In DNA, the CDR3 is TGTGCCAGCAGTACGGGACTCCGTGCAGATACGCAGTATTTT.

This clone was seen more than once but under ten times. Additional DNA sequences in this sample encode the identical CDR3. V and J are TRBV7-9 and TRBJ1-2; the D gene is possibly TRBD1 (5 bases). The germline CDR1 and CDR2 sequences are SEHNR and FQNEAQ (reference sequence). V was pared by 5 bases and J by 3 bases, with 13 bases between. This CDR3 spans 14 amino acids. CDR3 coding DNA: TGTGCCAGCAGCCGGGGGGAGGGGCACTATGGCTACACCTTC. Its protein is CASSRGEGHYGYTF. The whole variable domain, remainder taken from reference TRBV7-9 and TRBJ1-2, is DTGVSQNPRHKITKRGQNVTFRCDPISEHNRLYWYRQTLGQGPEFLTYFQNEAQLEKSRLLSDRFSAERPKGSFSTLEIQRTEQGDSAMYLCASSRGEGHYGYTFGSGTRLTVV.

The gene calls are TRBV3-1 (or the pseudogene TRBV3-2) and TRBJ1-1; tentatively, D is TRBD1 (6 bases). V gave up 0 bases and J gave up 0 bases, with 11 bases separating them. CDR3 length equals 16 residues. Germline CDR1 reads LGHDT; CDR2 reads YNNKEL (reference sequence). CDR3 DNA: TGTGCCAGCAGCCAAGAAAGGGACACAATGAACACTGAAGCTTTCTTT. Encoded protein: CASSQERDTMNTEAFF.

The chain joins TRBV6-2 or TRBV6-3 to TRBJ2-7, with no clear D. Deletions cut 1 base from V and 10 bases from J, with 14 bases between. Germline lookup yields CDR1 MNHEY and CDR2 SVGEGT. The CDR3 length is 13 residues. CDR3 sequence reads: CASSYLGLLEQYF. The CDR3 DNA sequence: TGTGCCAGCAGTTACTTAGGGCTCTTGGAACAGTACTTC.

The chain combines TRBV7-9 with TRBJ2-2; 7 bases are shared with TRBD1. Germline V CDR1 and CDR2: SEHNR, FQNEAQ (reference sequence). This CDR3 is 16 amino acids long. The J segment lost 4 bases and the V segment lost 3 bases, leaving 8 bases of the junction unmatched. CDR3 coding DNA: TGTGCCAGCAGCTTTAACAGGGGAAAGGGCACCGGGGAGCTGTTTTTT. This sequence encodes CASSFNRGKGTGELFF.

This chain uses TRBV13 with TRBJ1-4, with 8 positions matching TRBD1. CDR1 is PRHDT and CDR2 is FYEKMQ in the germline V gene (reference sequence). The V gene end was trimmed by 5 bases and the J gene end by 1 base; junction bases not matched to a gene: 3. The CDR3 is made up of 15 amino acids. The CDR3 spells CASSETGETNEKLFF. As DNA, the CDR3 is TGTGCCAGCAGCGAGACAGGGGAAACTAATGAAAAACTGTTTTTT.

The chain joins TRBV24-1 to TRBJ1-2; TRBD1 matches 10 bases. Germline V lookup: CDR1 KGHDR, CDR2 SFDVKD. With V trimmed by 5 bases and J by 4 bases, 9 bases remained unmatched. The CDR3 contains 16 residues. The CDR3 DNA follows: TGTGCCACCAGTGGTCTGGCCGGGACAGGGGCCTATGGCTACACCTTC. It specifies CATSGLAGTGAYGYTF.

This clone was observed a few times. The chain uses TRBV18 and TRBJ1-1; D uncertain. The CDR3 totals 13 residues. Germline V lookup: CDR1 KGHSH, CDR2 LQKENI. Trimming pared 6 bases from V and 4 bases from J, leaving 12 bases between. This CDR3 reads CASSPGEGTEAFF. The CDR3 coding sequence is TGTGCCAGCTCTCCCGGCGAGGGCACTGAAGCTTTCTTT.

The V gene is TRBV23-1, the J gene TRBJ1-5; TRBD1 matches at 7 bases. TRBV23-1 falls under the ORF class, with uncertain function. CDR3 size: 13 residues. V was pared by 7 bases and J by 4 bases, with 4 bases of the junction left unmatched. CDR3 protein: CASIKQGNQPQHF. The CDR3 region has the DNA TGCGCCAGCATTAAACAGGGGAATCAGCCCCAGCATTTT.